Listed below are T cell receptor beta chains from one sample, sequenced in a study of cytomegalovirus exposure and HLA in healthy donors. Here immunoSEQ multiplex PCR was the method, and the copy in TCRdb shows in-frame clones only, minus some. The sample holds fewer than 200,000 clones, 75% to 85% seen once. The sequenced material came from PBMCs. The source of these receptors is a woman aged 30 to 39 in good health and CMV-seronegative. Both conserved end residues are part of each CDR3. The order of the fields is D gene, V gene, J gene, CDR3 protein. A D gene is named only where the DNA matches it firmly.

D: -; V: TRBV15; J: TRBJ2-3; CDR3: CATSRESVSTDTQYF
D: -; V: TRBV7-9; J: TRBJ1-2; CDR3: CASSLEHTVNYGYTF
D: TRBD1; V: TRBV29-1; J: TRBJ1-4; CDR3: CSVAGQGGNEKLFF
D: TRBD2; V: TRBV6-4; J: TRBJ2-3; CDR3: CASIRTSGASTDTQYF
D: -; V: TRBV4-3; J: TRBJ1-4; CDR3: CASSQAHNEKLFF
D: -; V: TRBV4-3; J: TRBJ2-7; CDR3: CASSQEVTGPLVEQYF
D: -; V: TRBV28; J: TRBJ1-2; CDR3: CASRDGQIGYGYTF
D: TRBD1; V: TRBV11-2; J: TRBJ2-7; CDR3: CASSLGSTGAYEQYF
D: TRBD2; V: TRBV5-4; J: TRBJ2-7; CDR3: CASSRGGDSYEQYF
D: TRBD1; V: TRBV6-5; J: TRBJ2-7; CDR3: CASGQGVSYEQYF
D: -; V: TRBV19; J: TRBJ2-7; CDR3: CASSMNPRTYAEQYF
D: -; V: TRBV5-8; J: TRBJ2-5; CDR3: CASREGASYQETQYF
D: -; V: TRBV6-1; J: TRBJ2-1; CDR3: CASSETGIYNEQFF